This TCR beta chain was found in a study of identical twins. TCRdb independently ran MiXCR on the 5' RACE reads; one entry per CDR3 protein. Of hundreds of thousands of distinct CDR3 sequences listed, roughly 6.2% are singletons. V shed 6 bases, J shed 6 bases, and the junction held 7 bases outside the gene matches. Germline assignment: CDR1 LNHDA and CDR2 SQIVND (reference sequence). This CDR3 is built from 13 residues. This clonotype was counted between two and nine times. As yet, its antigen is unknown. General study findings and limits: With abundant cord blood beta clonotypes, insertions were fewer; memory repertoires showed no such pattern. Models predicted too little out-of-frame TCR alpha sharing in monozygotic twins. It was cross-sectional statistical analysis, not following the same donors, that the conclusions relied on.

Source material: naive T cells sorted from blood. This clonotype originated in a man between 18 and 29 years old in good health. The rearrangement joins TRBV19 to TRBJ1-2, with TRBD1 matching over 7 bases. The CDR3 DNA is TGTGCCAGTAGAGCGACAGGGTTAGATGGCTACACCTTC. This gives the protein CASRATGLDGYTF.